This T cell receptor beta chain was documented in a study of read filtering for tumor transcriptome and immune sequencing. From germline, CDR1 is ENHRY and CDR2 SYGVKD. The V end lost 11 bases, the J end lost 5 bases, and 24 bases lay between the germline ends. The CDR3 sequence is 15 residues long. This library used 300 to 500 ng RNA and molecular barcoded adaptors spanning alpha/delta and beta/gamma chains. Via MiXCR, TCRdb re-called the reads, giving one row per CDR3 protein. The profile shows fewer than 35,000 distinct CDR3 sequences, roughly 18% of them singletons. Every patient had bone marrow sampled while the disease was active.

The chain is built from TRBV10-3 and TRBJ2-5; D may be TRBD2 (5 bases). Sequencing input: a population of CD138-negative cells sorted from bone marrow. This clonotype originated in a donor at least 40 years old with multiple myeloma. DNA for the CDR3: TGTGCCGTCTCCAGTGGGCAAACCGGGGAGGAGACCCAGTACTTC. Translation gives CAVSSGQTGEETQYF.